A selection of T cell receptor beta chains follows, all from one sample in a study of shared clonotypes between healthy human individuals. Profiled with immunoSEQ multiplex PCR; TCRdb holds only in-frame clones, not every one. The sample has hundreds of thousands of clones, 90% to 96% seen once. Sample: naive CD4+ T cells sorted from blood. The receptors were sampled from a woman in her 30s in good health. Both conserved end residues are part of each CDR3.

v_call,j_call,cdr3_aa
TRBV7-2,TRBJ2-3,CASSLPLDGRAGDTQYF
TRBV10-2,TRBJ1-5,CASSQQGNQPQHF
TRBV27,TRBJ2-1,CASSESRLSNEQFF
TRBV30,TRBJ1-1,CAWDSGGTEAFF
TRBV18,TRBJ2-7,CASSPGRGTAYEQYF
TRBV10-1,TRBJ2-1,CASSERLAGGGDEQFF
TRBV5-6,TRBJ2-7,CASRRSSEFRYEQYF
TRBV19,TRBJ2-7,CASRRWLAGGASYEQYF
TRBV5-1,TRBJ2-7,CASTTAPGVSYEQYF
TRBV10-3,TRBJ2-7,CAISEPTSGKTYEQYF
TRBV4-2,TRBJ1-2,CASSQGDRDGYTF
TRBV6-1,TRBJ2-1,CASSVSPPLAGADNEQFF
TRBV5-4,TRBJ2-3,CASSLWQGGRTDTQYF